These 5 T cell receptor beta chains were sequenced from one sample in a study of early T cells in non-severe SARS-CoV-2 infection. TCRdb ran MiXCR on the 5' RACE reads and lists one entry per CDR3 protein. The sample includes around 37,000 distinct CDR3 sequences, 9% of them seen just once. Material for sequencing was whole blood. These receptors were obtained from an adult who was a healthcare worker with PCR-confirmed SARS-CoV-2 infection or an uninfected control (not recorded which).

This clonotype occurred a few times. J is TRBJ2-3 and V is TRBV7-2, with D perhaps being TRBD1 or TRBD2 (7 bases each). Germline V gene lookup returns CDR1 SGHTA and CDR2 FQGNSA. Trimming shortened V by 1 base and J by 6 bases, and 14 bases separated the two germline ends. The CDR3 extends over 15 amino acids. For the CDR3, the DNA is TGTGCCAGCAGCTTAGGGCAGGGGGGGCAGGATACGCAGTATTTT. It translates to CASSLGQGGQDTQYF.

This clonotype has ten or more counts. V usage is TRBV29-1 and J usage is TRBJ2-3; possible D gene TRBD2, 6 bases. The V and J ends lost 6 bases and 2 bases respectively, with 15 bases between them. CDR3 size: 14 residues. From germline, CDR1 is SQVTM and CDR2 ANQGSEA. The CDR3 here is CSVRWDSYTDTQYF. Written as DNA, the CDR3 is TGCAGCGTACGATGGGACTCCTACACAGATACGCAGTATTTT.

This clonotype was seen many times. The chain employs TRBV6-6 and TRBJ2-2; no clear D gene. The CDR3 is 14 residues long. The germline gives CDR1 MNHNY, CDR2 SVGAGI (reference sequence). V lost 7 bases, J lost 2 bases, and 11 bases lay in between. CDR3 in DNA: TGTGCCAGCAAAAAAGACTCCAACACCGGGGAGCTGTTTTTT. Residues: CASKKDSNTGELFF.

This sequence joins TRBV30 and TRBJ2-7; D gene unclear. CDR1 GTSNPN and CDR2 SVGIG come from the germline V gene (reference sequence). The CDR3 contains 12 residues. V shed 0 bases and J shed 8 bases, with 11 bases lying between them. The CDR3 DNA reads TGTGCCTGGAGTGTAATTGTCGGAAAGCAGTACTTC. This encodes CAWSVIVGKQYF.

Ten or more counts support this clonotype. This chain connects TRBV29-1 to TRBJ1-5, with D uncertain. Germline V gene lookup returns CDR1 SQVTM and CDR2 ANQGSEA. V was pared by 5 bases and J by 0 bases, with 8 bases between. The length of the CDR3 is 13 residues. The CDR3 reads CSVQTASNQPQHF. The DNA of the CDR3 is TGCAGCGTTCAGACGGCTAGCAATCAGCCCCAGCATTTT.